This T cell receptor beta chain derives from a study of T cells in narcolepsy. Study results and caveats: Autoreactive clonotypes reportedly recurred in blood of same and different patients, not controls. Same-patient CSF and blood CD4+ T cell clonotypes included HCRT-specific and TRIB2-specific autoreactive ones. In some patient and control memory CD4+ samples, autoreactive clones were absent.

Profiled with immunoSEQ multiplex PCR; TCRdb holds only in-frame clones, not every one. The table lists 30,000 to 40,000 clones, about four fifths of them singletons. The CDR3 loop spans 15 amino acids. V lost 4 bases, J lost 3 bases, and 15 bases lay in between. Per germline, CDR1 SGHAT and CDR2 FQNNGV. Of note for this clone: Its antigen is unidentified.

The TCR was taken from a human donor in good health. This chain connects TRBV11-2 to TRBJ1-1; D gene uncertain. The specimen sequenced was memory (CD45RA-) CD4+ T cells from blood. CDR3 sequence reads: CASSSPPGRYTEAFF. In DNA, the CDR3 is TGTGCCAGCAGCTCCCCCCCCGGACGGTACACTGAAGCTTTCTTT.